These 2 T cell receptor beta chains originate from one sample sequenced in a study of graft-versus-host responses after intestinal transplantation. Their antigens are not known. Sequenced by immunoSEQ multiplex PCR; TCRdb stores in-frame clones only, minus some. The table has 73,000 or so clones, roughly 90% seen once. This specimen was unstimulated CD8+ T cells sorted from spleen or lymph node cells, taken before transplant. These receptors all come from a human donor who was the organ donor for an intestinal transplant.

This rearrangement joins TRBV10-3 to TRBJ1-1, with D tentatively TRBD1 (5 bases). The CDR3 sequence is 13 residues long. Trimming cost V 4 bases and J 5 bases, with 11 bases left between them. The germline gives CDR1 ENHRY, CDR2 SYGVKD. CDR3 sequence: CAISGGARTEAFF. The CDR3, as DNA: TGTGCCATCAGTGGTGGGGCGAGAACTGAAGCTTTCTTT.

The rearrangement uses TRBV2 and TRBJ2-1; 10 nucleotides match TRBD1. With 6 bases clipped from V and 10 bases from J, the junction kept 9 bases outside the gene matches. Germline V gene sequence: CDR1 SNHLY, CDR2 FYNNEI. The CDR3 length is 14 residues. This chain's CDR3 is CASSAGTGVEEQFF. DNA of the CDR3: TGTGCCAGCAGCGCCGGGACAGGGGTGGAGGAGCAGTTCTTC.